The 19 T cell receptor beta chains below were found in one sample sequenced in a study of cytomegalovirus exposure and HLA in healthy donors. The table came from immunoSEQ multiplex PCR; TCRdb's copy has only in-frame clones and leaves some out. The sample gives 140,000 or so clones, 80% to 90% of which show up once; about 6.4% is in the top ten. The sequenced sample was PBMCs. These receptors were taken from a woman aged 30 to 39 in good health and CMV-seropositive.

This chain joins TRBV13 and TRBJ2-5, with TRBD2 as a possible D gene (5 bases). CDR1 and CDR2 from the germline V gene are PRHDT and FYEKMQ (reference sequence). The CDR3 sequence is 12 residues long. V was shortened by 0 bases and J by 8 bases, with 7 bases between the two germline ends. This CDR3 is CASSLGRGTQYF. CDR3 in DNA: TGTGCCAGCAGCTTAGGCCGGGGAACCCAGTACTTC.

The chain uses TRBV6-1 and TRBJ2-4, with TRBD2 matching over 7 bases. The germline V gene has CDR1 MNHNS and CDR2 SASEGT. The CDR3 runs to 15 residues. Trimming took 2 bases from V and 9 from J; bases not matched to a gene: 10. The CDR3 sequence is CASSEPAGRGFIQYF. The CDR3, as DNA: TGTGCCAGCAGTGAACCCGCGGGGCGGGGGTTCATTCAGTACTTC.

As DNA, the CDR3 is TGTGCCAGCAGGAAAATACCGAGCTCCTACAATGAGCAGTTCTTC. Its protein is CASRKIPSSYNEQFF. The V call is TRBV6-1, the J call TRBJ2-1; D uncertain. Trimming took off 6 bases at V and 0 bases at J, with 12 bases between the two ends. The germline V gene encodes CDR1 MNHNS and CDR2 SASEGT. This CDR3 has 15 residues.

The chain has TRBV18 and TRBJ2-7; no clear D. The CDR3 extends over 16 amino acids. The germline V gene encodes CDR1 KGHSH and CDR2 LQKENI. V lost 3 bases, J lost 0 bases, and 15 bases lay in between. The CDR3 nucleotides read TGTGCCAGCTCACCCCAGGCCACGGCTCGCTCCTACGAGCAGTACTTC. This codes for CASSPQATARSYEQYF.

The chain joins TRBV6-5 to TRBJ2-5, with D hard to call. The ends were cut back, 9 bases at V and 0 bases at J, with 8 bases in the middle. There are 12 residues in the CDR3. CDR1 MNHEY and CDR2 SVGAGI come from the germline V gene. The CDR3 DNA is TGTGCCAGGAAACAGTACCAAGAGACCCAGTACTTC. It translates to CARKQYQETQYF.

The chain joins TRBV5-1 to TRBJ1-1, with 9 bases lining up with TRBD1. Trimming removed 2 bases from V and 1 base from J; junction bases left unmatched: 9. This CDR3 region has 17 residues. From germline, CDR1 is SGHRS and CDR2 YFSETQ. This chain's CDR3 is CASSLTTGGWKNTEAFF. The CDR3, as DNA: TGCGCCAGCAGCTTAACAACAGGGGGCTGGAAGAACACTGAAGCTTTCTTT.

The chain has TRBV7-2 and TRBJ1-4; 7 nucleotides match TRBD1. The V and J ends lost 2 bases and 15 bases, in that order; junction bases with no gene match: 9. The CDR3 length is 13 residues. Germline CDR1 and CDR2: SGHTA and FQGNSA. CDR3 residues: CASSLNRGLYLFF. The CDR3 region has the DNA TGTGCCAGCAGCTTAAACAGGGGACTTTACTTGTTTTTT.

The chain joins TRBV5-1 to TRBJ2-1; possible D gene TRBD2, 5 bases. The CDR3 consists of 15 residues. CDR1 SGHRS and CDR2 YFSETQ come from the germline V gene. The V end was cut by 0 bases, the J end by 0 bases, with 7 bases between. The CDR3 reads CASSLGESSYNEQFF. DNA of the CDR3: TGCGCCAGCAGCTTGGGGGAGAGCTCCTACAATGAGCAGTTCTTC.

The chain joins TRBV7-8 to TRBJ1-2; no definite D call. V lost 7 bases to trimming and J lost 3 bases, with 15 bases between them. Per the germline V gene, CDR1 is SGHVS and CDR2 is FQNEAQ. CDR3 size: 14 residues. DNA for the CDR3: TGTGCCAGCACCGCGGGCACAACCGACTATGGCTACACCTTC. This encodes CASTAGTTDYGYTF. Supplemented by reference TRBV7-8 and TRBJ1-2, the full variable domain reads GAGVSQSPRYKVAKRGQDVALRCDPISGHVSLFWYQQALGQGPEFLTYFQNEAQLDKSGLPSDRFFAERPEGSVSTLKIQRTQQEDSAVYLCASTAGTTDYGYTFGSGTRLTVV.

CDR3 loop: CASSVPGQLTYEQYF. The CDR3 nucleotides are TGTGCCAGCAGTGTTCCCGGACAGCTTACCTACGAGCAGTACTTC. This chain uses TRBV6-1 with TRBJ2-7; D perhaps matches TRBD1 (6 bases). Germline V gives CDR1 MNHNS, CDR2 SASEGT. The CDR3 has 15 residues. Trimming cost V 4 bases and J 2 bases, with 15 bases left between them.

For this clone: This specimen includes other DNA sequences encoding the same CDR3. This chain connects TRBV29-1 to TRBJ1-5; 10 nucleotides agree with TRBD1. In germline, CDR1 is SQVTM, CDR2 ANQGSEA. The V gene end was trimmed by 5 bases and the J gene end by 5 bases; junction bases not matched to a gene: 3. This CDR3 contains 13 residues. CDR3 coding DNA: TGCAGCGTTTCCGGGACAGGGGATCAGCCCCAGCATTTT. This encodes CSVSGTGDQPQHF.

With respect to this clone: Other DNA sequences in the same sample also yield this CDR3. The chain combines TRBV27 with TRBJ2-1; TRBD1 aligns across 8 bases. CDR1 and CDR2 from the germline V gene are MNHEY and SMNVEV (reference sequence). CDR3 length equals 13 residues. Losses at the gene ends were 3 bases for V and 5 bases for J; bases not matched to a gene: 0. The DNA of the CDR3 is TGTGCCAGCAGTTTGACAGGGGACAATGAGCAGTTCTTC. Its protein product is CASSLTGDNEQFF.

The rearrangement links TRBV5-1 to TRBJ1-2; a possible D gene is TRBD1 (5 bases). The V gene's germline CDR1 is SGHRS and CDR2 YFSETQ. Trimming cost V 0 bases and J 4 bases, with 10 bases left between them. The CDR3 consists of 14 residues. The CDR3 DNA sequence: TGCGCCAGCAGCTTGGTCCCCGGGGGCTATGGCTACACCTTC. This translates into CASSLVPGGYGYTF.

The chain carries TRBV9 and TRBJ1-2, with TRBD1 matching over 8 bases. CDR3 length: 14 residues. Germline-derived CDR1 and CDR2 are SGDLS and YYNGEE. V lost 6 bases and J lost 1; bases outside the gene matches: 5. CDR3 sequence reads: CASTRTGSNYGYTF. CDR3 nucleotide sequence: TGTGCCAGCACCCGGACAGGGAGTAACTATGGCTACACCTTC.

The CDR3 region has the DNA TGCAGCGTCGATCCACAGGGGACAGGTTACGAGCAGTACTTC. This codes for CSVDPQGTGYEQYF. The gene calls are TRBV29-1 and TRBJ2-7; TRBD1 matches 8 bases. V lost 6 bases to trimming and J lost 4 bases; unmatched junction nucleotides: 11. Germline assignment: CDR1 SQVTM and CDR2 ANQGSEA. The CDR3 runs 14 residues.

This chain links TRBV28 with TRBJ1-6; D might be TRBD1 (6 bases). CDR3 length equals 13 residues. Germline V gene lookup returns CDR1 MDHEN and CDR2 SYDVKM. Trimming took off 10 bases at V and 9 bases at J, with 16 bases between the two ends. For the CDR3, the DNA is TGTGCCACCACCAGGGGAGAAGGTTCACCCCTCCACTTT. Protein: CATTRGEGSPLHF.

Details on this clone: Distinct nucleotide sequences in the sample also encode this CDR3. The rearrangement uses TRBV5-1 and TRBJ2-5; TRBD1 agrees at 7 bases. The CDR3 length is 13 residues. CDR1 and CDR2 (germline): SGHRS, YFSETQ. V trimming: 4 bases; J trimming: 5 bases; junction bases outside the gene matches: 5. The CDR3 region is CASSPTGLETQYF. The CDR3 DNA reads TGCGCCAGCAGCCCGACAGGGTTGGAGACCCAGTACTTC.

The chain uses TRBV19 and TRBJ2-5; 12 nucleotides align to TRBD2. Germline loops: CDR1 LNHDA, CDR2 SQIVND (reference sequence). J gave up 5 bases and V 7 bases, and 5 bases lay outside the gene matches. The length of the CDR3 is 14 residues. The CDR3 loop reads CASKTSGSRETQYF. Written as DNA, the CDR3 is TGTGCCAGTAAGACTAGCGGGAGCCGTGAGACCCAGTACTTC.

The chain joins TRBV2 to TRBJ1-1, with D possibly TRBD1 on 5 matching bases. V was trimmed by 4 bases and J by 3 bases, leaving 9 bases between them. The germline V gene encodes CDR1 SNHLY and CDR2 FYNNEI. The CDR3 has 13 residues. The CDR3 loop reads CASSAGGDTEAFF. The DNA for the CDR3 is TGTGCCAGCAGTGCGGGGGGGGACACTGAAGCTTTCTTT.